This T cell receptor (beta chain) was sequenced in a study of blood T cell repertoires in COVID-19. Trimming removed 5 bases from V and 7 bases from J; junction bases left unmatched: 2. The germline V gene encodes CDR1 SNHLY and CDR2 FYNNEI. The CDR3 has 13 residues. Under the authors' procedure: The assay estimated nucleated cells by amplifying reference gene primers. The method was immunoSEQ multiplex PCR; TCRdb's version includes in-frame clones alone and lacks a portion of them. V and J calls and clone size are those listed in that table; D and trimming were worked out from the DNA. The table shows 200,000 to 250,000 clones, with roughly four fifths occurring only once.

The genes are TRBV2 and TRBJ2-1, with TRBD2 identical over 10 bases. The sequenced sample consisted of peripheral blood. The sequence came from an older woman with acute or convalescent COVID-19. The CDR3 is CASSIAGGNEQFF. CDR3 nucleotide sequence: TGTGCCAGCAGTATAGCGGGGGGTAATGAGCAGTTCTTC. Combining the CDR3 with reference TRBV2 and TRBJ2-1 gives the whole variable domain EPEVTQTPSHQVTQMGQEVILRCVPISNHLYFYWYRQILGQKVEFLVSFYNNEISEKSEIFDDQFSVERPDGSNFTLKIRSTKLEDSAMYFCASSIAGGNEQFFGPGTRLTVL.